This is a list of T cell receptor beta chains from one sample in a study of T-cell reconstitution after alpha-beta-depleted transplantation in children. TCRdb itself ran the PCR reads through MiXCR, one entry per CDR3 protein. This table has about 980,000 distinct CDR3 sequences, about 30% appearing once. Sequences were derived from PBMCs, mostly from graft donor cells, sampled 360 days after TCRalphabeta/CD19-depleted stem cell transplant. The origin of the receptors is a boy under two years old who had a stem cell transplant for SCID, so the T cells may come from the graft donor. Both conserved end residues are part of each CDR3. D genes are given only for firm matches. Expanded clones are given a class, and other clones once, few, many or no size at all.

>13|.|TRBJ1-5|few|TRBV20-1
TGCAGTGCTAGTGGTAGGGTTGGGCAGCCCCAGCATTTT
CSASGRVGQPQHF
>14|.|TRBJ1-4|.|TRBV15
TGTGCCACCAGCCCACAGACAAACTATGAAAAACTGTTTTTT
CATSPQTNYEKLFF
>13|.|TRBJ2-5|few|TRBV12-3/TRBV12-4
TGTGCCAGCAGTTCCAACAGCCGGCAGACCCAGTACTTC
CASSSNSRQTQYF
>14|.|TRBJ2-3|few|TRBV9
TGTGCCAGCAGCGTAGTTGGTGGGGTTCATACGCAGTATTTT
CASSVVGGVHTQYF
>15|TRBD2|TRBJ2-7|once|TRBV15
TGTGCCACCAGCAGGGCCGGGACTAGCGGGGCCCAGCAGTACTTC
CATSRAGTSGAQQYF
>15|TRBD2|TRBJ2-1|few|TRBV4-2
TGTGCCAGCAGCCACCCGGGACTAGCGGGGCATGAGCAGTTCTTC
CASSHPGLAGHEQFF
>13|.|TRBJ2-2|.|TRBV6-2/TRBV6-3
TGTGCCAGCGGCAGGGGTTTGAGCGGGGAGCTGTTTTTT
CASGRGLSGELFF
>15|.|TRBJ2-5|.|TRBV7-3
TGTGCCAGCAGTCCAGGGCGGAACCGCAGAGAGACCCAGTACTTC
CASSPGRNRRETQYF
>12|TRBD2|TRBJ2-1|few|TRBV29-1
TGCAGCTCTGCGGGGGGGCTCTATGAGCAGTTCTTC
CSSAGGLYEQFF
>13|.|TRBJ2-7|.|TRBV9
TGTGCCAGCAGCCCCCCATGTCACTACGAGCAGTACTTC
CASSPPCHYEQYF
>15|TRBD1|TRBJ2-1|few|TRBV20-1
TGCAGTGCTACGAACAGTGGGGGACAGATAAATGAGCAGTTCTTC
CSATNSGGQINEQFF
>14|.|TRBJ2-3|.|TRBV20-1
TGCAGTGCTAGAGCGGGCCTTTACACAGATACGCAGTATTTT
CSARAGLYTDTQYF
>16|.|TRBJ1-4|few|TRBV7-2
TGTGCCAGCAGCTTAGGACTAGGTGGCGACGGTGAAAAACTGTTTTTT
CASSLGLGGDGEKLFF
>18|.|TRBJ2-6|many|TRBV12-3/TRBV12-4
TGTGCCAGCAGCCGTTTGTCCACTGCGACAGGTGGGGCCAACGTCCTGACTTTC
CASSRLSTATGGANVLTF
>16|.|TRBJ1-1|.|TRBV6-9
TGTGCCAGCAGTTATTCCGCGGAGGGGCCGAACACTGAAGCTTTCTTT
CASSYSAEGPNTEAFF
>17|.|TRBJ2-7|.|TRBV20-1
TGCAGTGCTAGAGATGGTGAGGTAGGAGCCCCCTCCTACGAGCAGTACTTC
CSARDGEVGAPSYEQYF
>14|.|TRBJ2-7|few|TRBV9
TGTGCCAGCAGCGTGGAATGGGGGTCGGACGAGCAGTACTTC
CASSVEWGSDEQYF
>13|TRBD1|TRBJ2-1|.|TRBV10-2
TGCGCCAGCAGAGTATCCCCGGGACAGGGTCAGTTCTTC
CASRVSPGQGQFF
>14|.|TRBJ2-3|few|TRBV29-1
TGCAGCGTTGCTAGCGAGAAGAACACAGATACGCAGTATTTT
CSVASEKNTDTQYF
>14|TRBD1|TRBJ2-1|.|TRBV12-3/TRBV12-4
TGTGCCAGCAGTCCGGGACAGGATCACAATGAGCAGTTCTTC
CASSPGQDHNEQFF
>16|.|TRBJ1-1|few|TRBV6-5
TGTGCCAGCAGTTATCGGGTGGGGTCGAGGAACACTGAAGCTTTCTTT
CASSYRVGSRNTEAFF
>14|.|TRBJ1-1|.|TRBV20-1
TGCAGTGCTAACCGGGACCAAGTTGGGACTGAAGCTTTCTTT
CSANRDQVGTEAFF
>16|TRBD2|TRBJ2-3|once|TRBV7-8
TGTGCCAGCAGCTTAGGCGCGGCTAGCGGGGGAGATACGCAGTATTTT
CASSLGAASGGDTQYF
>19|.|TRBJ2-5|.|TRBV12-3/TRBV12-4
TGTACCTGCTGCGCCGGGACACCTCACCAAACACCTCAAGAAGAGACCCAGTACTTC
CTCCAGTPHQTPQEETQYF
>13|.|TRBJ1-2|.|TRBV11-2
TGTGCCAGCACCCGATCTGCTAACTATGGCTACACCTTC
CASTRSANYGYTF
>15|TRBD2|TRBJ2-3|few|TRBV7-9
TGTGCCAGCACACGGGGACTACAAAACACAGATACGCAGTATTTT
CASTRGLQNTDTQYF
>19|.|TRBJ1-5|few|TRBV6-5
TGTGCCAGCAGCTATGACGGGGGGGTAGGTTTGGCAAGAAATCAGCCCCAGCATTTT
CASSYDGGVGLARNQPQHF
>16|.|TRBJ2-3|.|TRBV4-2
TGTGCCAGCAGCCAAGGCCCCCCAGACCTCACAGATACGCAGTATTTT
CASSQGPPDLTDTQYF
>11|.|TRBJ2-2|.|TRBV5-6
TGTGCCAGCAGCTCTGCCGGGGAGCTGTTTTTT
CASSSAGELFF
>18|TRBD2|TRBJ2-3|.|TRBV5-1
TGCGCCAGCAGCTTGGCCCCACTAGCGGGGGGCCCCACAGATACGCAGTATTTT
CASSLAPLAGGPTDTQYF
>14|TRBD2|TRBJ2-7|.|TRBV9
TGTGCCAGCAGCGCGATAGCGGGGGAAGACGAGCAGTACTTC
CASSAIAGEDEQYF
>18|TRBD2|TRBJ2-6|.|TRBV12-3/TRBV12-4
TGTGCCAGCAGTTTAGCCGGGGGGGCTCGAGCTGGGGCCAACGTCCTGACTTTC
CASSLAGGARAGANVLTF
>13|.|TRBJ2-7|.|TRBV27
TGTGCCAGCAGTCCCATACAGGGCCACGAGCAGTACTTC
CASSPIQGHEQYF
>13|TRBD1|TRBJ1-1|.|TRBV5-4
TGTGCCAGCAGCTCCTACAGGGGCACTGAAGCTTTCTTT
CASSSYRGTEAFF
>18|TRBD2|TRBJ2-4|few|TRBV11-1
TGTGCCAGCAGCCTCCATGGACTAGCGGTACTAGCCAAAAACATTCAGTACTTC
CASSLHGLAVLAKNIQYF
>13|.|TRBJ1-2|.|TRBV27
TGTGCCAGCAGGGCTCGAGGGGTCGGAGGCTACACCTTC
CASRARGVGGYTF
>11|.|TRBJ2-1|few|TRBV5-1
TGCGCCAGCAGTGCGACGGGAGAGCAGTTCTTC
CASSATGEQFF
>13|.|TRBJ2-2|.|TRBV23-1
TGCGCCAGCAAGCAGGGGACCACCGGGGAGCTGTTTTTT
CASKQGTTGELFF
>17|TRBD1|TRBJ2-7|.|TRBV20-1
TGCAGTGCTAGAGCGAATCGGGACAGGAGGAGTCGGTACGAGCAGTACTTC
CSARANRDRRSRYEQYF
>16|TRBD2|TRBJ2-7|few|TRBV12-3/TRBV12-4
TGTGCCAGCAGTCCAAGGACTAGCGGGCTCTCCTACGAGCAGTACTTC
CASSPRTSGLSYEQYF
>14|.|TRBJ2-2|.|TRBV4-3
TGCGCCAGCAAGAAGGGGGAGGTCACCGGGGAGCTGTTTTTT
CASKKGEVTGELFF